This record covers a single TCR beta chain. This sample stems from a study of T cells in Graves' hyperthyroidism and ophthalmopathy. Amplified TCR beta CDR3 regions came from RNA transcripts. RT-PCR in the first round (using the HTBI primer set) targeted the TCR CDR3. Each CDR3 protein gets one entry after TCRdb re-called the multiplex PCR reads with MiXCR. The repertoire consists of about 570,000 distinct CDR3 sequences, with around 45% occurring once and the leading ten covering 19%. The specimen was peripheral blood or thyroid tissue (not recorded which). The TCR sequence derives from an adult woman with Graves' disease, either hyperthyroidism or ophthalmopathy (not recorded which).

CDR3 nucleotide sequence: TGTGCCAGCAGCTTAGCGCAGGGATTTCAAAGGGAGACCCAGTACTTC. Translation gives CASSLAQGFQRETQYF. J is TRBJ2-5 and V is TRBV7-9, with D possibly being TRBD1 (5 bases). CDR1 SEHNR and CDR2 FQNEAQ come from the germline V gene (reference sequence). V shed 0 bases and J shed 5 bases, with 16 bases lying between them. The CDR3 extends over 16 amino acids.